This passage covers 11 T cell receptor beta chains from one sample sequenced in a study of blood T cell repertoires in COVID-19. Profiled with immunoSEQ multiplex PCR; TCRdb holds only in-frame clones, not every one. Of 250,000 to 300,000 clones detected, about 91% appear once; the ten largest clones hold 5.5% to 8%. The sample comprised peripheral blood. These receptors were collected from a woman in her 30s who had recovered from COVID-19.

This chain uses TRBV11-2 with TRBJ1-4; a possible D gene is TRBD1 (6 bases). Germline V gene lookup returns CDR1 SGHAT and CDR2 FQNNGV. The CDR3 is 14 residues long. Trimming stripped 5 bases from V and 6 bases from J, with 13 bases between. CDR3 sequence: CASSKQGRDEKLFF. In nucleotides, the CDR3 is TGTGCCAGCAGCAAACAGGGTAGAGATGAAAAACTGTTTTTT.

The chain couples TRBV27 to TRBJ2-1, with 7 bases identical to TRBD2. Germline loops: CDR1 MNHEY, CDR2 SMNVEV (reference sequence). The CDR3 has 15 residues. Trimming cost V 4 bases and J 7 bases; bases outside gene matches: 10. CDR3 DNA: TGTGCCAGCAGTTACCCCACAGCGGGGTTAAATGAGCAGTTCTTC. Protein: CASSYPTAGLNEQFF.

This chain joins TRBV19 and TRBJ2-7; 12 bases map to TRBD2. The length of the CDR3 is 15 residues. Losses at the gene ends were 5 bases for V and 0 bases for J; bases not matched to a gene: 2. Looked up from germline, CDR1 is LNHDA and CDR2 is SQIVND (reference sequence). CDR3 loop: CASSASGGGSYEQYF. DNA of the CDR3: TGTGCCAGTAGTGCTAGCGGGGGGGGCTCCTACGAGCAGTACTTC.

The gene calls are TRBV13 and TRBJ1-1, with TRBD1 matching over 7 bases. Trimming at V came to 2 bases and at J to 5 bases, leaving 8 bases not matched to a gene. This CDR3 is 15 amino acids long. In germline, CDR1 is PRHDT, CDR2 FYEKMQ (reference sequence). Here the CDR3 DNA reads TGTGCCAGCAGCTTACGGGCAGGGGGACGGACTGAAGCTTTCTTT. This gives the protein CASSLRAGGRTEAFF. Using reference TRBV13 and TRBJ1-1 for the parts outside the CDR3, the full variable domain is AAGVIQSPRHLIKEKRETATLKCYPIPRHDTVYWYQQGPGQDPQFLISFYEKMQSDKGSIPDRFSAQQFSDYHSELNMSSLELGDSALYFCASSLRAGGRTEAFFGQGTRLTVV.

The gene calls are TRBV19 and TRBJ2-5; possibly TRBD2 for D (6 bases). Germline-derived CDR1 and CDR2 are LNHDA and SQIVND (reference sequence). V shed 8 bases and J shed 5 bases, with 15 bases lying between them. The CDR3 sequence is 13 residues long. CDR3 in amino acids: CASSGRGVETQYF. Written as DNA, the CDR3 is TGTGCCAGTTCGGGACGCGGGGTGGAGACCCAGTACTTC.

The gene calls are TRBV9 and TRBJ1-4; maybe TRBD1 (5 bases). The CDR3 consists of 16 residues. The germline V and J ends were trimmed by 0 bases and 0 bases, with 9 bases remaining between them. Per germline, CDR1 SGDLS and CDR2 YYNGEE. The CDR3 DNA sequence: TGTGCCAGCAGCGTAGCCCAGGGTGCAACTAATGAAAAACTGTTTTTT. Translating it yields CASSVAQGATNEKLFF.

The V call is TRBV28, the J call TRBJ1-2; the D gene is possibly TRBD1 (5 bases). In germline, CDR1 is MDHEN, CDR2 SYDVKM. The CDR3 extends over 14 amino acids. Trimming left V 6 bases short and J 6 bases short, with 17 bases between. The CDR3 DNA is TGTGCCAGCAGCCTATGGGGGGAAGATCATGGCTACACCTTC. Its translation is CASSLWGEDHGYTF.

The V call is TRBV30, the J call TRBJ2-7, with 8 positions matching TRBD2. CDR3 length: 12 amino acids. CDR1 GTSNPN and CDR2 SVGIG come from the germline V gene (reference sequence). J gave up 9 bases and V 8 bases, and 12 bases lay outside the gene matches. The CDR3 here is CAVSGATAGQYF. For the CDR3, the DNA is TGTGCCGTTAGCGGGGCCACTGCGGGGCAGTACTTC.

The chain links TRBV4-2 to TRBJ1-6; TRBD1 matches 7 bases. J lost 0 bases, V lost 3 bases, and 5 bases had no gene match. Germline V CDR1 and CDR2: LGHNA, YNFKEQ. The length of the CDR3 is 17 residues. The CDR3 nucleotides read TGTGCCAGCAGCCATGGGGACAGATACTCCTATAATTCACCCCTCCACTTT. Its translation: CASSHGDRYSYNSPLHF.

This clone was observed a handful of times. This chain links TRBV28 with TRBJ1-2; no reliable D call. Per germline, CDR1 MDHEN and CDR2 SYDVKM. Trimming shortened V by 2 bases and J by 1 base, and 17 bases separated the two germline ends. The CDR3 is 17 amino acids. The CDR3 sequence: CASSLPIPTMGNYGYTF. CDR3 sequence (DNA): TGTGCCAGCAGTTTACCTATCCCGACAATGGGTAACTATGGCTACACCTTC.

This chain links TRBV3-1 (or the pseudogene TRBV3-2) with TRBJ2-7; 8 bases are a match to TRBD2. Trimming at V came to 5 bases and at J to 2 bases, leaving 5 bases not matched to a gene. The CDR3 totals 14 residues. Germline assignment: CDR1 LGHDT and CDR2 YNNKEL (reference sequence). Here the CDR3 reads CASSVSGAPYEQYF. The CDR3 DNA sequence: TGTGCCAGCAGCGTTAGCGGGGCTCCCTACGAGCAGTACTTC.